The next 32 T cell receptor beta chains were all read from a single sample in a study of blood T cell repertoires in COVID-19. Produced via immunoSEQ multiplex PCR; TCRdb's table is partial and in-frame only. The sample contains 350,000 to 450,000 clones, roughly nine tenths of which appear only once. The specimen was peripheral blood. Receptors were obtained from a man aged 35 to 55 with acute or convalescent COVID-19.

The V call is TRBV29-1, the J call TRBJ2-3, with D perhaps matching TRBD2 (5 bases). The germline V gene encodes CDR1 SQVTM and CDR2 ANQGSEA. The length of the CDR3 is 13 residues. V was cut by 7 bases and J by 2 bases, with 13 bases left in between. The CDR3 region is CSASLAYTDTQYF. CDR3 nucleotide sequence: TGCAGCGCTTCCCTAGCCTACACAGATACGCAGTATTTT.

The chain links TRBV30 to TRBJ1-4; perhaps TRBD1 as D (5 bases). The CDR3 totals 16 residues. CDR1 and CDR2 (germline): GTSNPN, SVGIG (reference sequence). V was cut by 3 bases and J by 6 bases, with 20 bases left in between. The CDR3 region has the DNA TGTGCCTGGAGCCCTAAAGGTCAGGGTCCATATGAAAAACTGTTTTTT. Its protein product is CAWSPKGQGPYEKLFF.

This clone was seen only once. Other DNA sequences of this sample code for an identical CDR3. The chain employs TRBV27 and TRBJ2-2; unclear D gene. CDR1 MNHEY and CDR2 SMNVEV come from the germline V gene (reference sequence). There are 13 residues in the CDR3. Trimming took 4 bases from V and 4 from J, leaving 7 bases between them. The CDR3 DNA is TGTGCCAGCAGTTATTCGGGCACCGGGGAGCTGTTTTTT. It encodes CASSYSGTGELFF.

This clone was recorded a few times. This chain uses TRBV11-2 with TRBJ2-7; D not resolved. The V end lost 2 bases, the J end lost 0 bases, and 5 bases lay between the germline ends. CDR1 SGHAT and CDR2 FQNNGV come from the germline V gene. CDR3 length: 13 residues. CDR3 DNA sequence: TGTGCCAGCAGCTTAACATTCTCCTACGAGCAGTACTTC. Protein product: CASSLTFSYEQYF.

The chain joins TRBV5-1 to TRBJ2-1; unclear D gene. This CDR3 is 13 amino acids long. V was pared by 0 bases and J by 6 bases, with 7 bases between. Germline V gene lookup returns CDR1 SGHRS and CDR2 YFSETQ. The CDR3 region is CASSLGRANEQFF. The DNA of the CDR3 is TGCGCCAGCAGCTTGGGTAGAGCCAATGAGCAGTTCTTC.

This clone was observed a single time. CDR3 nucleotides: TGTGCCAGCAGCTCCCCGGGAGAGGTCACCGGGGAGCTGTTTTTT. Translated: CASSSPGEVTGELFF. The chain links TRBV5-4 to TRBJ2-2; TRBD2 is a possible D gene (6 bases). Germline CDR1 is SGHNT and CDR2 is YYREEE (reference sequence). The CDR3 runs 15 residues. The V gene lost 3 bases and the J gene lost 4 bases, with 13 bases spanning the gap.

CDR3 sequence (DNA): TGTGCCATCAGTGAGGCTCGGGGGACCGGGGAGCTGTTTTTT. This sequence encodes CAISEARGTGELFF. The gene calls are TRBV10-3 and TRBJ2-2; TRBD2 is a possible D gene (6 bases). CDR1 is ENHRY and CDR2 is SYGVKD in the germline V gene. The V and J ends lost 2 bases and 5 bases respectively, with 9 bases between them. CDR3 length: 14 amino acids.

The genes are TRBV28 and TRBJ1-3; the D is unclear. The V end was cut by 6 bases, the J end by 6 bases, with 9 bases between. This CDR3 spans 12 amino acids. CDR1 is MDHEN, CDR2 SYDVKM, per germline. CDR3 residues: CASSIRENTIYF. The CDR3 nucleotides are TGTGCCAGCAGCATCCGGGAAAACACCATATATTTT.

The V gene is TRBV18, the J gene TRBJ1-4, with D perhaps matching TRBD1 (6 bases). This CDR3 spans 15 amino acids. Germline loops: CDR1 KGHSH, CDR2 LQKENI. Trimming stripped 3 bases from V and 7 bases from J, with 15 bases between. CDR3 coding DNA: TGTGCCAGCTCACCCCCTGGGGGGGCTCTTGAAAAACTGTTTTTT. Translating gives CASSPPGGALEKLFF.

The genes are TRBV29-1 and TRBJ2-1, with D perhaps matching TRBD2 (5 bases). The V end was cut by 4 bases, the J end by 9 bases, with 22 bases between. CDR3 length: 15 residues. Per the germline V gene, CDR1 is SQVTM and CDR2 is ANQGSEA. CDR3: CSVASLNNNRGEQFF. The CDR3 DNA reads TGCAGCGTTGCTTCCCTCAATAATAATCGGGGTGAGCAGTTCTTC.

The chain carries TRBV2 and TRBJ2-7; 7 positions match TRBD2. The CDR3 runs 14 residues. J was trimmed by 6 bases and V by 1 base; bases with no gene match: 6. Germline lookup yields CDR1 SNHLY and CDR2 FYNNEI. CDR3 sequence (DNA): TGTGCCAGCAGTGAAGAAAGCGGGAAAGGCGAGCAGTACTTC. Its translation: CASSEESGKGEQYF.

The V and J genes are TRBV7-8 and TRBJ2-7; 7 bases are a match to TRBD2. The CDR3 spans 13 residues. The V gene end was trimmed by 2 bases and the J gene end by 4 bases; junction bases not matched to a gene: 2. In germline, CDR1 is SGHVS, CDR2 FQNEAQ. CDR3 nucleotides: TGTGCCAGCAGCTTATCGGGGGGTTACGAGCAGTACTTC. This encodes CASSLSGGYEQYF.

This clone has a handful of counts. The J gene is TRBJ2-1, the V gene TRBV27; the match to TRBD1 covers 8 bases. V shed 3 bases and J 1 base; nucleotides not matched to a gene: 11. CDR1 MNHEY and CDR2 SMNVEV come from the germline V gene (reference sequence). The CDR3 runs to 18 residues. The CDR3 bases are TGTGCCAGCAGTTTTAGATTCGGGACAGGTGTATCCTACAATGAGCAGTTCTTC. The encoded protein is CASSFRFGTGVSYNEQFF.

This rearrangement joins TRBV4-1 to TRBJ2-7; 9 nucleotides agree with TRBD2. The CDR3 totals 17 residues. Germline loops: CDR1 MGHRA, CDR2 YSYEKL. After removal of 0 bases from V and 5 bases from J, the junction contained 11 bases not matched to a gene. The CDR3 region has the DNA TGCGCCAGCAGCCAAGATATGGTAGCGGGAGAAAGGGACGAGCAGTACTTC. Translating it yields CASSQDMVAGERDEQYF.

In this sample, this clone turned up once. The V and J genes are TRBV19 and TRBJ1-1, with 9 positions matching TRBD1. V lost 6 bases, J lost 5 bases, and 7 bases stayed unmatched. CDR1 is LNHDA and CDR2 is SQIVND in the germline V gene (reference sequence). This CDR3 comprises 14 residues. CDR3 nucleotides: TGTGCCAGTAGCCGCTGGGACAGGGAGACTGAAGCTTTCTTT. The encoded protein is CASSRWDRETEAFF. Filled out from reference TRBV19 and TRBJ1-1, the complete variable domain reads DGGITQSPKYLFRKEGQNVTLSCEQNLNHDAMYWYRQDPGQGLRLIYYSQIVNDFQKGDIAEGYSVSREKKESFPLTVTSAQKNPTAFYLCASSRWDRETEAFFGQGTRLTVV.

This chain's CDR3 is CASSWGLAAQETQYF. In DNA form, the CDR3 reads TGTGCCAGCAGTTGGGGACTAGCGGCTCAAGAGACCCAGTACTTC. This sequence joins TRBV6-5 and TRBJ2-5, with 11 bases matching TRBD2. Germline V lookup: CDR1 MNHEY, CDR2 SVGAGI. The CDR3 covers 15 residues. The V segment lost 4 bases and the J segment 2 bases; nucleotides outside the gene matches: 3.

The chain is built from TRBV2 and TRBJ2-1; TRBD2 matches at 7 bases. From germline, CDR1 is SNHLY and CDR2 FYNNEI. CDR3 length equals 13 residues. V lost 3 bases to trimming and J lost 8 bases; unmatched junction nucleotides: 4. The CDR3: CASSDGEGYEQFF. The CDR3 bases are TGTGCCAGCAGTGATGGGGAGGGCTATGAGCAGTTCTTC.

The chain combines TRBV4-3 with TRBJ2-7, with D maybe TRBD2 (5 bases). The ends were cut back, 3 bases at V and 2 bases at J, with 14 bases in the middle. Germline CDR1 and CDR2: LGHNA and YSLEER. The CDR3 has 15 amino acids. The CDR3 coding sequence is TGCGCCAGCAGCCAGGGAGAGGGATCAACCTACGAGCAGTACTTC. It is translated as CASSQGEGSTYEQYF.

This clone has only one observation. V usage is TRBV21-1 and J usage is TRBJ1-5. TRBV21-1 is a pseudogene segment. CDR3 length: 17 amino acids. The CDR3 sequence is CASSKMVTSQRSQPQHF. Here the CDR3 DNA reads TGTGCCAGCAGCAAAATGGTCACATCTCAGCGTAGTCAGCCCCAGCATTTT.

The gene calls are TRBV10-1 and TRBJ2-7; perhaps TRBD2 as D (6 bases). The germline gives CDR1 WNHNN, CDR2 SYGVQD (reference sequence). CDR3 size: 13 residues. Trimming left V 5 bases short and J 6 bases short, with 14 bases between. The CDR3 sequence is CASSRDSLGEQYF. The CDR3 nucleotides read TGCGCCAGCAGTAGGGACTCTTTGGGCGAGCAGTACTTC.

This clone was counted between two and nine times. The genes are TRBV30 and TRBJ2-7, with TRBD1 matching 8 bases. The CDR3 totals 15 residues. V dropped 3 bases and J dropped 6; count of bases not matched to a gene: 13. Per germline, CDR1 GTSNPN and CDR2 SVGIG (reference sequence). The CDR3 DNA reads TGTGCCTGGAGGGAATCGGACAGGGATCTGGGCGAGCAGTACTTC. It specifies CAWRESDRDLGEQYF.

A few counts support this clone. The rearrangement uses TRBV5-6 and TRBJ1-1, with D tentatively TRBD1 (6 bases). V shed 4 bases and J shed 0 bases, with 10 bases lying between them. This CDR3 region has 14 residues. Germline values: CDR1 SGHDT, CDR2 YYEEEE. This chain's CDR3 is CASSGQFLNTEAFF. For the CDR3, the DNA is TGTGCCAGCAGCGGACAGTTTTTGAACACTGAAGCTTTCTTT.

This clone was counted between two and nine times. V usage is TRBV7-8 and J usage is TRBJ1-1, with 10 bases lining up with TRBD1. V was pared by 5 bases and J by 1 base, with 7 bases of the junction left unmatched. From germline, CDR1 is SGHVS and CDR2 FQNEAQ. CDR3 length equals 16 residues. In nucleotides, the CDR3 is TGTGCCAGCAGCCTCCGGGACAGGGGCTCGAACACTGAAGCTTTCTTT. Its translation is CASSLRDRGSNTEAFF. Drawing the rest from reference TRBV7-8 and TRBJ1-1, the complete variable domain is GAGVSQSPRYKVAKRGQDVALRCDPISGHVSLFWYQQALGQGPEFLTYFQNEAQLDKSGLPSDRFFAERPEGSVSTLKIQRTQQEDSAVYLCASSLRDRGSNTEAFFGQGTRLTVV.

The chain joins TRBV6-5 to TRBJ1-2; 8 bases are a match to TRBD1. CDR1 is MNHEY, CDR2 SVGAGI, per germline. With 0 bases clipped from V and 4 bases from J, the junction kept 4 bases outside the gene matches. The CDR3 is made up of 15 amino acids. The CDR3, as DNA: TGTGCCAGCAGTTACTCGAGGACAGGGAGCTATGGCTACACCTTC. It yields the protein CASSYSRTGSYGYTF.

The rearrangement uses TRBV2 and TRBJ2-1, with TRBD1 matching 7 bases. J lost 6 bases, V lost 7 bases, and 3 bases had no gene match. Germline CDR1 reads SNHLY; CDR2 reads FYNNEI. The CDR3 loop spans 12 amino acids. The CDR3 reads CASTRDSNEQFF. CDR3 nucleotide sequence: TGTGCCAGCACTCGGGACAGCAATGAGCAGTTCTTC.

The chain has TRBV18 and TRBJ1-1; D is undetermined. This CDR3 is built from 12 residues. Germline CDR1 reads KGHSH; CDR2 reads LQKENI. The V gene lost 8 bases and the J gene lost 0 bases, with 7 bases spanning the gap. The CDR3, as DNA: TGTGCCAGCGTTCTATTGAACACTGAAGCTTTCTTT. Translation gives CASVLLNTEAFF.

The chain combines TRBV6-2 or TRBV6-3 with TRBJ2-5; TRBD1 aligns across 7 bases. The V segment lost 5 bases and the J segment 1 base; nucleotides outside the gene matches: 1. CDR3 length equals 13 residues. CDR1 and CDR2 from the germline V gene are MNHEY and SVGEGT. CDR3 loop: CASSGDSQETQYF. CDR3 DNA: TGTGCCAGCAGTGGGGACAGCCAAGAGACCCAGTACTTC.

The V and J genes are TRBV7-9 and TRBJ2-3; D not certain. Trimming left V 5 bases short and J 6 bases short, with 6 bases between. This CDR3 spans 11 amino acids. CDR1 and CDR2 (germline): SEHNR, FQNEAQ (reference sequence). The CDR3: CASSESDTQYF. The CDR3 bases are TGTGCCAGCAGCGAGTCGGATACGCAGTATTTT. The full variable domain, with the rest looked up from reference TRBV7-9 and TRBJ2-3, is DTGVSQNPRHKITKRGQNVTFRCDPISEHNRLYWYRQTLGQGPEFLTYFQNEAQLEKSRLLSDRFSAERPKGSFSTLEIQRTEQGDSAMYLCASSESDTQYFGPGTRLTVL.

The chain couples TRBV30 to TRBJ2-1, with TRBD1 matching over 9 bases. Germline assignment: CDR1 GTSNPN and CDR2 SVGIG (reference sequence). V trimming: 4 bases; J trimming: 4 bases; junction bases outside the gene matches: 14. This CDR3 has 17 residues. The chain's CDR3 is CAWTPGDRVGGYNEQFF. CDR3 bases: TGTGCCTGGACTCCTGGGGACAGGGTTGGGGGATACAATGAGCAGTTCTTC.

Of note for this clone: Within the sample, other DNA sequences also encode this same CDR3. The chain has TRBV5-1 and TRBJ1-1; TRBD1 agrees at 8 bases. This CDR3 comprises 14 residues. With V trimmed by 5 bases and J by 0 bases, 3 bases remained unmatched. The germline V gene encodes CDR1 SGHRS and CDR2 YFSETQ. In nucleotides, the CDR3 is TGCGCCAGCAGTTTGACAGGGGTGAACACTGAAGCTTTCTTT. The encoded protein is CASSLTGVNTEAFF.

The chain combines TRBV19 with TRBJ2-7, with 7 bases matching TRBD1. Trimming cost V 5 bases and J 2 bases; bases outside gene matches: 6. CDR1 is LNHDA, CDR2 SQIVND, per germline (reference sequence). The CDR3 is 14 amino acids. The CDR3 here is CASSQTDRPYEQYF. The CDR3 bases are TGTGCCAGTAGTCAAACGGACAGGCCCTACGAGCAGTACTTC.

The chain carries TRBV4-1 and TRBJ1-4; D might be TRBD1 (6 bases). This CDR3 spans 14 amino acids. Germline CDR1 MGHRA, CDR2 YSYEKL. The V and J ends lost 1 base and 10 bases respectively, with 13 bases between them. The CDR3 DNA is TGCGCCAGCAGCCAAGTGAACAGGGAGGGAAAACTGTTTTTT. Its translation is CASSQVNREGKLFF.